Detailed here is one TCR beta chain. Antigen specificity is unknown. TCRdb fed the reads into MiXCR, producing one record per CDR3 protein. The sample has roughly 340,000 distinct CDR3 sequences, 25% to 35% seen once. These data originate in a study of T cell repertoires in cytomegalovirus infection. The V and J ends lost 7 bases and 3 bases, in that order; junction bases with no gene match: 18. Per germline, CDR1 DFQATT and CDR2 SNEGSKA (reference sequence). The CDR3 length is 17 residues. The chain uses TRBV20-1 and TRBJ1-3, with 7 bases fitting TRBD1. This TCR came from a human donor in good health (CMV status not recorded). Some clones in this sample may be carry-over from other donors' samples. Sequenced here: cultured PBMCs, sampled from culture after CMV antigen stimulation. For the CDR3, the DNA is TGCAGTGTGACTAGGGGGACGGACAGGAAATATGGAAACACCATATATTTT. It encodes CSVTRGTDRKYGNTIYF.